One sample yielded the 14 T cell receptor beta chains listed below, sequenced in a study of T cell clones after liver transplantation. The data were produced by immunoSEQ multiplex PCR, yet TCRdb's version contains in-frame clones alone and is incomplete. The sample has about 51,000 clones; about nine tenths are singletons. The specimen was CD8+ T cells from blood, collected 12 months after liver transplant. The receptor source for this set is a human patient who received a liver transplant. A share of the T cells may be of graft donor origin.

The V call is TRBV19, the J call TRBJ2-7, with 10 nucleotides matching TRBD1. The CDR3 consists of 15 residues. Germline assignment: CDR1 LNHDA and CDR2 SQIVND (reference sequence). V lost 7 bases to trimming and J lost 3 bases; unmatched junction nucleotides: 9. This chain's CDR3 is CASTAGTGEYYEQYF. CDR3 bases: TGTGCCAGTACCGCCGGGACAGGGGAGTACTACGAGCAGTACTTC. The complete variable domain, with remaining parts taken from reference TRBV19 and TRBJ2-7, reads DGGITQSPKYLFRKEGQNVTLSCEQNLNHDAMYWYRQDPGQGLRLIYYSQIVNDFQKGDIAEGYSVSREKKESFPLTVTSAQKNPTAFYLCASTAGTGEYYEQYFGPGTRLTVT.

The count of this clone is one. The V gene is TRBV27, the J gene TRBJ2-5, with a tentative D call TRBD1 (6 bases). Germline V gene data show CDR1 as MNHEY and CDR2 as SMNVEV (reference sequence). Trimming pared 6 bases from V and 4 bases from J, leaving 12 bases between. This CDR3 has 13 residues. CDR3 sequence reads: CASRAGDGETQYF. The CDR3 region has the DNA TGTGCCAGCAGGGCAGGGGATGGAGAGACCCAGTACTTC.

The table lists this clone with a count of one. V and J are TRBV7-9 and TRBJ1-1, with a possible D match to TRBD1 (5 bases). The V gene's germline CDR1 is SEHNR and CDR2 FQNEAQ (reference sequence). Deletions cut 3 bases from V and 6 bases from J, with 8 bases between. The length of the CDR3 is 12 residues. The CDR3 region has the DNA TGTGCCAGCAGCTTTGGGGGTTCTGAAGCTTTCTTT. Translating gives CASSFGGSEAFF.

This sequence joins TRBV9 and TRBJ2-6; D not certain. Germline assignment: CDR1 SGDLS and CDR2 YYNGEE. The ends were cut back, 4 bases at V and 2 bases at J, with 13 bases in the middle. This CDR3 is 16 amino acids long. CDR3 nucleotide sequence: TGTGCCAGCAGCCCCCACAAGACTCCTGGGGCCAACGTCCTGACTTTC. It encodes CASSPHKTPGANVLTF. Full variable domain (outside the CDR3, taken from reference TRBV9 and TRBJ2-6): DSGVTQTPKHLITATGQRVTLRCSPRSGDLSVYWYQQSLDQGLQFLIQYYNGEERAKGNILERFSAQQFPDLHSELNLSSLELGDSALYFCASSPHKTPGANVLTFGAGSRLTVL.

This chain uses TRBV2 with TRBJ2-1; maybe TRBD1 (5 bases). CDR3 length equals 12 residues. The germline V and J ends were trimmed by 4 bases and 6 bases, with 7 bases remaining between them. Germline V gene data show CDR1 as SNHLY and CDR2 as FYNNEI. Here the CDR3 DNA reads TGTGCCAGCAGTGGACAGCTCAATGAGCAGTTCTTC. This codes for CASSGQLNEQFF. Full variable domain (outside the CDR3, taken from reference TRBV2 and TRBJ2-1): EPEVTQTPSHQVTQMGQEVILRCVPISNHLYFYWYRQILGQKVEFLVSFYNNEISEKSEIFDDQFSVERPDGSNFTLKIRSTKLEDSAMYFCASSGQLNEQFFGPGTRLTVL.

The chain is built from TRBV6-6 and TRBJ2-1; TRBD2 matches at 7 bases. CDR1 MNHNY and CDR2 SVGAGI come from the germline V gene (reference sequence). The CDR3 length is 14 residues. With 1 base clipped from V and 5 bases from J, the junction kept 2 bases outside the gene matches. CDR3 sequence reads: CASSYLLADNEQFF. CDR3 coding DNA: TGTGCCAGCAGTTACTTGCTAGCGGACAATGAGCAGTTCTTC.

This chain links TRBV27 with TRBJ2-1, with D maybe TRBD1 (5 bases). CDR1 and CDR2 (germline): MNHEY, SMNVEV (reference sequence). The CDR3 covers 16 residues. V lost 7 bases, J lost 0 bases, and 16 bases lay in between. CDR3 sequence (DNA): TGTGCCAGCACCCCTGGGGCGCCAAGCTCCTACAATGAGCAGTTCTTC. Its protein product is CASTPGAPSSYNEQFF.

This sequence joins TRBV15 and TRBJ2-7; 7 nucleotides agree with TRBD2. CDR1 and CDR2 (germline): LNHNV, YYDKDF (reference sequence). Trimming took 8 bases from V and 0 from J; bases not matched to a gene: 10. The CDR3 loop spans 15 amino acids. The CDR3 coding sequence is TGTGCCACCCACTGGGGGGGAGGACCCTCCTACGAGCAGTACTTC. It translates to CATHWGGGPSYEQYF.

J is TRBJ2-1 and V is TRBV19; 7 bases line up with TRBD2. After removal of 0 bases from V and 2 bases from J, the junction contained 7 bases not matched to a gene. Germline CDR1 reads LNHDA; CDR2 reads SQIVND (reference sequence). CDR3 size: 17 residues. Here the CDR3 reads CASSIDWTGGPYNEQFF. The CDR3 DNA follows: TGTGCCAGTAGTATAGATTGGACGGGAGGACCCTACAATGAGCAGTTCTTC. Supplemented by reference TRBV19 and TRBJ2-1, the full variable domain reads DGGITQSPKYLFRKEGQNVTLSCEQNLNHDAMYWYRQDPGQGLRLIYYSQIVNDFQKGDIAEGYSVSREKKESFPLTVTSAQKNPTAFYLCASSIDWTGGPYNEQFFGPGTRLTVL.

The J gene is TRBJ1-2, the V gene TRBV28; D remains unclear. CDR1 is MDHEN, CDR2 SYDVKM, per germline. The CDR3 covers 16 residues. Trimming stripped 6 bases from V and 0 bases from J, with 17 bases between. In DNA, the CDR3 is TGTGCCAGCAGCCAAGCTCTCCAGGAACCTAACTATGGCTACACCTTC. This encodes CASSQALQEPNYGYTF.

The J gene is TRBJ2-7, the V gene TRBV7-9; possibly TRBD2 for D (5 bases). This CDR3 comprises 15 residues. Germline V CDR1 and CDR2: SEHNR, FQNEAQ (reference sequence). V was shortened by 1 base and J by 1 base, with 11 bases between the two germline ends. The CDR3 reads CASSLGVAFSYEQYF. The CDR3 DNA reads TGTGCCAGCAGCTTAGGGGTAGCGTTTTCCTACGAGCAGTACTTC.

The CDR3 reads CATSTGTYGYTF. CDR3 DNA sequence: TGTGCCACTTCGACAGGGACCTATGGCTACACCTTC. V usage is TRBV19 and J usage is TRBJ1-2, with TRBD1 identical over 7 bases. From germline, CDR1 is LNHDA and CDR2 SQIVND (reference sequence). The CDR3 has 12 residues. The V and J ends lost 10 bases and 4 bases, in that order; junction bases with no gene match: 6.

The V call is TRBV28, the J call TRBJ1-1; possible D gene TRBD1, 6 bases. The germline CDR1 and CDR2 sequences are MDHEN and SYDVKM. Trimming left V 6 bases short and J 2 bases short, with 13 bases between. The CDR3 sequence is 14 residues long. The CDR3, as DNA: TGTGCCAGCAGCGACAGGTCTCTTAACACTGAAGCTTTCTTT. Translation gives CASSDRSLNTEAFF.

This chain joins TRBV7-9 and TRBJ2-7; TRBD2 matches 8 bases. CDR3 size: 15 residues. Trimming cost V 1 base and J 2 bases; bases outside gene matches: 4. Germline V CDR1 and CDR2: SEHNR, FQNEAQ (reference sequence). The CDR3 reads CASSLELGLAYEQYF. CDR3 sequence (DNA): TGTGCCAGCAGCTTAGAATTGGGACTAGCCTACGAGCAGTACTTC.